A selection of T cell receptor beta chains follows, all from one sample in a study of T-cell memory formation after mild COVID-19. TCRdb ran MiXCR on the 5' RACE reads and lists one entry per CDR3 protein. Of roughly 350,000 distinct CDR3 sequences listed, 21% are singletons. Specimen: PBMCs or a T cell subset sorted from them (not recorded which). These receptor sequences come from an adult woman who had mild COVID-19 (a few samples of this study predate the infection). Cell type and time point are not known. CDR3s include the opening cysteine and the closing phenylalanine or tryptophan. A D gene is named only where the DNA matches it firmly. Clone size is given for some rows only: seen once, a few or many times, or a class if the clone is expanded.

abundance: few; j_gene: TRBJ2-2; v_gene: TRBV4-2; d_gene: TRBD1; CDR3nt: TGTGCCAGCAGCCAGGCCGGGACAGGGGGTCGGAACACCGGGGAGCTGTTTTTT; CDR3aa: CASSQAGTGGRNTGELFF
abundance: -; j_gene: TRBJ2-5; v_gene: TRBV6-5; d_gene: TRBD2; CDR3nt: TGTGCCAGCAGTTACTCGATTAGCGGGAGACCAGAGACCCAGTACTTC; CDR3aa: CASSYSISGRPETQYF
abundance: -; j_gene: TRBJ2-1; v_gene: TRBV6-2/TRBV6-3; d_gene: TRBD1; CDR3nt: TGTGCCAGCAGTTCCTACGGACAGGGAAGGAACAATGAGCAGTTCTTC; CDR3aa: CASSSYGQGRNNEQFF
abundance: -; j_gene: TRBJ1-2; v_gene: TRBV25-1; d_gene: -; CDR3nt: TGTGCCAGCAGTCCACGGAGCGGGGTTAACTATGGCTACACCTTC; CDR3aa: CASSPRSGVNYGYTF
abundance: -; j_gene: TRBJ2-1; v_gene: TRBV6-1; d_gene: TRBD1; CDR3nt: TGTGCCAGCAGTGAGGGGACAGGGGTTATCGGTGAGCAGTTCTTC; CDR3aa: CASSEGTGVIGEQFF
abundance: -; j_gene: TRBJ1-2; v_gene: TRBV12-3/TRBV12-4; d_gene: -; CDR3nt: TGTGCCAGCAGCGACGACTTGGGGCATGGCTACACCTTC; CDR3aa: CASSDDLGHGYTF
abundance: -; j_gene: TRBJ2-3; v_gene: TRBV5-1; d_gene: TRBD2; CDR3nt: TGCGCCAGCAGGCCCTCAGGGCGGGGGGCCTCAGATACGCAGTATTTT; CDR3aa: CASRPSGRGASDTQYF
abundance: few; j_gene: TRBJ2-7; v_gene: TRBV12-3/TRBV12-4; d_gene: TRBD1; CDR3nt: TGTGCCAGCAGTCCAACAGGGGTGGGCTACGAGCAGTACTTC; CDR3aa: CASSPTGVGYEQYF
abundance: -; j_gene: TRBJ2-2; v_gene: TRBV12-3/TRBV12-4; d_gene: -; CDR3nt: TGTGCCAGCAGTCTAGGGGGGGCCGGGGAGCTGTTTTTT; CDR3aa: CASSLGGAGELFF
abundance: -; j_gene: TRBJ1-5; v_gene: TRBV20-1; d_gene: -; CDR3nt: TGCAGTGCCGCCTTTGAGGGGAGCAATCAGCCCCAGCATTTT; CDR3aa: CSAAFEGSNQPQHF
abundance: -; j_gene: TRBJ1-1; v_gene: TRBV2; d_gene: TRBD1; CDR3nt: TGTGCCAGCAGTGGAGGACAGGGGTACGGGAACACTGAAGCTTTCTTT; CDR3aa: CASSGGQGYGNTEAFF
abundance: few; j_gene: TRBJ2-5; v_gene: TRBV10-3; d_gene: -; CDR3nt: TGTGCCATCAGTGAGTGGGGGGGCGCTGATCGAGAGACCCAGTACTTC; CDR3aa: CAISEWGGADRETQYF
abundance: few; j_gene: TRBJ2-1; v_gene: TRBV20-1; d_gene: -; CDR3nt: TGCAGTGCTCCCTCCTCCTACAGCCAGGACAGAGAGCAGTTCTTC; CDR3aa: CSAPSSYSQDREQFF
abundance: -; j_gene: TRBJ1-2; v_gene: TRBV6-2/TRBV6-3; d_gene: -; CDR3nt: TGTGCCAGCAGTTACCCCAAAGGCGGCTACACCTTC; CDR3aa: CASSYPKGGYTF
abundance: -; j_gene: TRBJ2-1; v_gene: TRBV20-1; d_gene: TRBD2; CDR3nt: TGCAGTGCTAGAGGACTAGCGGGAGGTGAGCAGTTCTTC; CDR3aa: CSARGLAGGEQFF
abundance: -; j_gene: TRBJ2-1; v_gene: TRBV11-3; d_gene: -; CDR3nt: TGTGCCAGCAGCTTAGGGGGTAAAACAAGTAATGAGCAGTTCTTC; CDR3aa: CASSLGGKTSNEQFF
abundance: -; j_gene: TRBJ2-3; v_gene: TRBV11-2; d_gene: -; CDR3nt: TGTGCCAGCAGCTTTGATCGGAGGGAAGATACGCAGTATTTT; CDR3aa: CASSFDRREDTQYF
abundance: many; j_gene: TRBJ1-1; v_gene: TRBV27; d_gene: -; CDR3nt: TGTGCCAGCAGTTTATCGCGAGCTTGGGGGACTGAAGCTTTCTTT; CDR3aa: CASSLSRAWGTEAFF